The 18 T cell receptor beta chains below were found in one sample sequenced in a study of blood T cell repertoires in COVID-19. Profiling relied on immunoSEQ multiplex PCR, and the TCRdb table lists in-frame clones only, not all of them. This sample has some 200,000 clones, with about 86% found just once. The sample taken for sequencing was PBMCs or T cells enriched from blood (not recorded which). The receptors here all came from a woman between 45 and 65 years old in a cohort exposed to, infected with or recovered from COVID-19 (not recorded which).

V usage is TRBV12-3 or TRBV12-4 and J usage is TRBJ2-5; no clear D gene. The CDR3 loop spans 13 amino acids. Trimming took 3 bases from V and 3 from J, leaving 8 bases between them. CDR3 nucleotide sequence: TGTGCCAGCAGTTTGGGTCAGGAAGAGACCCAGTACTTC. This encodes CASSLGQEETQYF.

The chain combines TRBV9 with TRBJ2-1; D might be TRBD2 (5 bases). The V end was cut by 3 bases, the J end by 0 bases, with 13 bases between. Germline CDR1 and CDR2: SGDLS and YYNGEE. The CDR3 is 16 amino acids. This CDR3 reads CASSERPGVSYNEQFF. The CDR3 coding sequence is TGTGCCAGCAGCGAACGACCCGGGGTCTCCTACAATGAGCAGTTCTTC.

This chain connects TRBV3-1 (or the pseudogene TRBV3-2) to TRBJ2-5, with TRBD2 identical over 7 bases. The germline V gene has CDR1 LGHDT and CDR2 YNNKEL (reference sequence). The CDR3 runs to 19 residues. J lost 6 bases, V lost 1 base, and 20 bases had no gene match. The CDR3 spells CASSQVEDQLARGGKTQYF. CDR3 nucleotides: TGTGCCAGCAGCCAAGTCGAAGATCAACTAGCGCGGGGAGGGAAGACCCAGTACTTC.

The CDR3: CASGLALGGTSGNTIYF. DNA of the CDR3: TGTGCTAGTGGTTTGGCGCTTGGGGGGACCTCTGGAAACACCATATATTTT. The genes are TRBV12-5 and TRBJ1-3, with D tentatively TRBD1 (5 bases). Per the germline V gene, CDR1 is LGHNT and CDR2 is FRNRAP. V gave up 1 base and J gave up 0 bases, with 13 bases separating them. The CDR3 length is 17 residues. Using reference TRBV12-5 and TRBJ1-3 for the parts outside the CDR3, the full variable domain is DARVTQTPRHKVTEMGQEVTMRCQPILGHNTVFWYRQTMMQGLELLAYFRNRAPLDDSGMPKDRFSAEMPDATLATLKIQPSEPRDSAVYFCASGLALGGTSGNTIYFGEGSWLTVV.

V and J are TRBV19 and TRBJ1-4, with 9 bases matching TRBD1. CDR1 and CDR2 (germline): LNHDA, SQIVND (reference sequence). Trimming took 6 bases from V and 7 from J; bases not matched to a gene: 12. This CDR3 has 16 residues. The CDR3 reads CASRDQMGQGGEKLFF. CDR3 DNA: TGTGCCAGTAGAGATCAAATGGGACAGGGAGGTGAAAAACTGTTTTTT. Combining the CDR3 with reference TRBV19 and TRBJ1-4 gives the whole variable domain DGGITQSPKYLFRKEGQNVTLSCEQNLNHDAMYWYRQDPGQGLRLIYYSQIVNDFQKGDIAEGYSVSREKKESFPLTVTSAQKNPTAFYLCASRDQMGQGGEKLFFGSGTQLSVL.

V usage is TRBV7-2 and J usage is TRBJ1-1, with TRBD1 identical over 12 bases. CDR3 length: 16 residues. V shed 6 bases, J shed 3 bases, and the junction held 8 bases outside the gene matches. Germline-derived CDR1 and CDR2 are SGHTA and FQGNSA. Written as DNA, the CDR3 is TGTGCCAGCAGGACCCGGGACAGGGGGCCATACACTGAAGCTTTCTTT. Translation gives CASRTRDRGPYTEAFF.

This sequence joins TRBV5-6 and TRBJ1-5; TRBD1 agrees at 8 bases. Per germline, CDR1 SGHDT and CDR2 YYEEEE. The trim removed 1 base at V and 5 bases at J, leaving 8 bases unmatched. The CDR3 extends over 16 amino acids. The chain's CDR3 is CASSLNGQGLHQPQHF. The DNA for the CDR3 is TGTGCCAGCAGCTTGAACGGACAGGGCTTACATCAGCCCCAGCATTTT.

This clone appeared a few times. The V call is TRBV28, the J call TRBJ1-2, with a possible D match to TRBD1 (5 bases). Germline assignment: CDR1 MDHEN and CDR2 SYDVKM. Between the trimmed V and J ends, which lost 1 base and 6 bases, there was a span of 15 bases. This CDR3 region has 15 residues. DNA of the CDR3: TGTGCCAGCAGTTTATTAAAGAGGAGGGGACATGGCTACACCTTC. Its translation is CASSLLKRRGHGYTF.

This clone was recorded once. The chain links TRBV7-2 to TRBJ2-1, with 11 bases identical to TRBD2. Trimming at V came to 0 bases and at J to 7 bases, leaving 5 bases not matched to a gene. Germline V gene sequence: CDR1 SGHTA, CDR2 FQGNSA. The CDR3 has 16 residues. The CDR3 here is CASSLAMTSGVNEQFF. In DNA, the CDR3 is TGTGCCAGCAGCTTAGCGATGACTAGCGGGGTAAATGAGCAGTTCTTC.

The V and J genes are TRBV28 and TRBJ1-2; 9 nucleotides agree with TRBD1. J lost 3 bases, V lost 5 bases, and 1 base had no gene match. The germline V gene encodes CDR1 MDHEN and CDR2 SYDVKM. The CDR3 is 13 amino acids. For the CDR3, the DNA is TGTGCCAGCAGTCGGACAGGGGACTATGGCTACACCTTC. Its translation is CASSRTGDYGYTF.

This clone was picked up a small number of times. The chain recombines TRBV9 with TRBJ1-2, with TRBD1 identical over 8 bases. Germline V gene data show CDR1 as SGDLS and CDR2 as YYNGEE. The CDR3 consists of 14 residues. V gave up 1 base and J gave up 2 bases; unmatched junction bases: 1. As DNA, the CDR3 is TGTGCCAGCAGCGTAACAGGGGGGAACTATGGCTACACCTTC. This gives the protein CASSVTGGNYGYTF.

This chain uses TRBV4-1 with TRBJ2-7; the match to TRBD1 covers 7 bases. The CDR3 length is 16 residues. Germline CDR1 is MGHRA and CDR2 is YSYEKL. Trimming took 2 bases from V and 5 from J; bases not matched to a gene: 12. DNA of the CDR3: TGCGCCAGCAGCCAACGGGCCGACAGGGCCAGTAACGAGCAGTACTTC. Its protein product is CASSQRADRASNEQYF.

This clone was detected a few times. The V call is TRBV3-1 (or the pseudogene TRBV3-2), the J call TRBJ2-3, with TRBD1 identical over 7 bases. V lost 5 bases and J lost 0; bases outside the gene matches: 8. Germline CDR1 LGHDT, CDR2 YNNKEL (reference sequence). CDR3 length: 16 amino acids. The CDR3 nucleotides read TGTGCCAGCAGCAAAGGGACAGACGCTAGCACAGATACGCAGTATTTT. Its translation: CASSKGTDASTDTQYF.

The rearrangement joins TRBV19 to TRBJ1-4; the match to TRBD1 covers 9 bases. The V and J ends lost 4 bases and 8 bases, in that order; junction bases with no gene match: 14. This CDR3 comprises 17 residues. CDR1 is LNHDA and CDR2 is SQIVND in the germline V gene (reference sequence). CDR3 loop: CASSTLLTGQGHEKLFF. CDR3 sequence (DNA): TGTGCCAGTAGTACACTATTAACGGGACAGGGTCACGAAAAACTGTTTTTT. Full variable domain (outside the CDR3, taken from reference TRBV19 and TRBJ1-4): DGGITQSPKYLFRKEGQNVTLSCEQNLNHDAMYWYRQDPGQGLRLIYYSQIVNDFQKGDIAEGYSVSREKKESFPLTVTSAQKNPTAFYLCASSTLLTGQGHEKLFFGSGTQLSVL.

The V gene is TRBV5-5, the J gene TRBJ1-5, with no clear D. The CDR3 sequence is 12 residues long. Germline-derived CDR1 and CDR2 are SGHKS and YYEKEE (reference sequence). V was cut by 5 bases and J by 4 bases, with 7 bases left in between. The CDR3 is CASSRYNQPQHF. DNA of the CDR3: TGTGCCAGCAGTCGTTATAATCAGCCCCAGCATTTT.

This chain links TRBV30 with TRBJ1-3; D not certain. CDR3 length equals 13 residues. Germline V gene lookup returns CDR1 GTSNPN and CDR2 SVGIG (reference sequence). V lost 0 bases to trimming and J lost 5 bases, with 8 bases between them. In DNA, the CDR3 is TGTGCCTGGAGTGTAAACGGTAGAAACACCATATATTTT. Its protein product is CAWSVNGRNTIYF.

The chain recombines TRBV6-5 with TRBJ1-2; no firm D call. The length of the CDR3 is 12 residues. Trimming pared 6 bases from V and 8 bases from J, leaving 13 bases between. Germline V CDR1 and CDR2: MNHEY, SVGAGI. The CDR3 here is CASRNSVSGYTF. CDR3 nucleotide sequence: TGTGCCAGCAGAAATTCTGTCTCCGGCTACACCTTC.

The V and J genes are TRBV6-5 and TRBJ2-3; TRBD1 aligns across 7 bases. After removal of 6 bases from V and 5 bases from J, the junction contained 5 bases not matched to a gene. The CDR3 runs 13 residues. Germline values: CDR1 MNHEY, CDR2 SVGAGI. The CDR3 spells CASRITGVDTQYF. CDR3 coding DNA: TGTGCCAGCAGGATAACAGGGGTAGATACGCAGTATTTT.